One sample yielded the 29 T cell receptor beta chains listed below, sequenced in a study of blood T cell repertoires in COVID-19. The table came from immunoSEQ multiplex PCR; TCRdb's copy has only in-frame clones and leaves some out. The profile shows hundreds of thousands of clones, about nine tenths of them singletons. Sequenced sample: PBMCs or T cells enriched from blood (not recorded which). All receptors derive from a woman aged 50 to 60 in a cohort exposed to, infected with or recovered from COVID-19 (not recorded which).

This chain uses TRBV6-4 with TRBJ2-3; 10 bases are a match to TRBD2. Germline loops: CDR1 MRHNA, CDR2 SNTAGT. The CDR3 is made up of 15 amino acids. With 3 bases clipped from V and 2 bases from J, the junction kept 2 bases outside the gene matches. DNA of the CDR3: TGTGCCAGCAGTGAACTAGCGGGGTCCACAGATACGCAGTATTTT. This encodes CASSELAGSTDTQYF.

The chain carries TRBV28 and TRBJ1-2, with TRBD1 identical over 7 bases. CDR1 is MDHEN and CDR2 is SYDVKM in the germline V gene. V gave up 2 bases and J gave up 2 bases; unmatched junction bases: 2. The CDR3 spans 14 residues. Here the CDR3 reads CASSLGGQNYGYTF. CDR3 DNA: TGTGCCAGCAGTTTAGGGGGACAGAACTATGGCTACACCTTC.

The V gene is TRBV5-1, the J gene TRBJ2-3, with 14 bases fitting TRBD2. Germline V gene data show CDR1 as SGHRS and CDR2 as YFSETQ. Trimming took 0 bases from V and 4 from J; bases not matched to a gene: 7. This CDR3 is 18 amino acids long. The CDR3 sequence is CASSLGGLAGGRSDTQYF. The CDR3 region has the DNA TGCGCCAGCAGCTTGGGAGGACTAGCGGGGGGCAGGTCAGATACGCAGTATTTT.

V and J are TRBV5-5 and TRBJ1-2; 8 positions match TRBD1. The J segment lost 5 bases and the V segment lost 4 bases, leaving 7 bases of the junction unmatched. The V gene's germline CDR1 is SGHKS and CDR2 YYEKEE (reference sequence). This CDR3 region has 14 residues. CDR3 DNA: TGTGCCAGCAGCCCCCCTACAGGGGGTTATGGCTACACCTTC. Protein: CASSPPTGGYGYTF. Full variable domain (remainder filled in from reference TRBV5-5 and TRBJ1-2): DAGVTQSPTHLIKTRGQQVTLRCSPISGHKSVSWYQQVLGQGPQFIFQYYEKEERGRGNFPDRFSARQFPNYSSELNVNALLLGDSALYLCASSPPTGGYGYTFGSGTRLTVV.

The chain employs TRBV2 and TRBJ2-7; D is perhaps TRBD2 (6 bases). CDR3 length: 13 amino acids. Germline loops: CDR1 SNHLY, CDR2 FYNNEI. With 10 bases removed from V and 3 bases from J, the gap between germline ends came to 16 bases. CDR3 sequence reads: CATSGTLFYEQYF. Here the CDR3 DNA reads TGTGCCACCTCCGGGACTCTGTTCTACGAGCAGTACTTC. The full variable domain, rest sourced from reference TRBV2 and TRBJ2-7, is EPEVTQTPSHQVTQMGQEVILRCVPISNHLYFYWYRQILGQKVEFLVSFYNNEISEKSEIFDDQFSVERPDGSNFTLKIRSTKLEDSAMYFCATSGTLFYEQYFGPGTRLTVT.

The rearrangement joins TRBV6-5 to TRBJ1-2; D is uncertain. The ends were cut back, 3 bases at V and 5 bases at J, with 10 bases in the middle. The germline CDR1 and CDR2 sequences are MNHEY and SVGAGI. This CDR3 contains 13 residues. DNA for the CDR3: TGTGCCAGCAGTTATGGACGAGGGTATGGCTACACCTTC. Translation: CASSYGRGYGYTF.

The chain uses TRBV9 and TRBJ2-2; 8 positions match TRBD2. CDR1 is SGDLS, CDR2 YYNGEE, per germline. CDR3 size: 16 residues. V trimming: 7 bases; J trimming: 1 base; junction bases outside the gene matches: 9. This CDR3 reads CASRSTREGNTGELFF. The DNA of the CDR3 is TGTGCCAGCCGGTCCACCCGGGAGGGGAACACCGGGGAGCTGTTTTTT. Full variable domain (rest looked up from reference TRBV9 and TRBJ2-2): DSGVTQTPKHLITATGQRVTLRCSPRSGDLSVYWYQQSLDQGLQFLIQYYNGEERAKGNILERFSAQQFPDLHSELNLSSLELGDSALYFCASRSTREGNTGELFFGEGSRLTVL.

The V and J genes are TRBV6-4 and TRBJ1-2, with 11 bases fitting TRBD1. CDR1 and CDR2 (germline): MRHNA, SNTAGT. V shed 6 bases and J 8 bases; nucleotides not matched to a gene: 8. The CDR3 loop spans 14 amino acids. The CDR3 nucleotides read TGTGCCAGCAGAGGACAGGGGGCGTCTAGCGGCTACACCTTC. Translating it yields CASRGQGASSGYTF.

This chain connects TRBV4-1 to TRBJ2-5; a weak D match, TRBD1 (6 bases). Germline V gene lookup returns CDR1 MGHRA and CDR2 YSYEKL. V was clipped by 2 bases and J by 5 bases, with 12 bases between them. The CDR3 spans 14 residues. CDR3 amino acids: CASSQLDSWETQYF. CDR3 bases: TGCGCCAGCAGCCAACTGGACAGTTGGGAGACCCAGTACTTC.

The genes are TRBV6-2 or TRBV6-3 and TRBJ1-2; no clear D gene. V lost 3 bases and J 4 bases, leaving 12 bases between the germline ends. Germline loops: CDR1 MNHEY, CDR2 SVGEGT. The CDR3 runs to 14 residues. The DNA for the CDR3 is TGTGCCAGCAGTTATTCGACACACGTCTATGGCTACACCTTC. Its translation: CASSYSTHVYGYTF.

The gene calls are TRBV9 and TRBJ2-3; TRBD2 agrees at 9 bases. In germline, CDR1 is SGDLS, CDR2 YYNGEE. Trimming cost V 3 bases and J 2 bases; bases outside gene matches: 7. This CDR3 is built from 16 residues. CDR3 bases: TGTGCCAGCAGCGGACTGACTAGCGGCATCACAGATACGCAGTATTTT. It translates to CASSGLTSGITDTQYF.

The chain combines TRBV11-2 with TRBJ2-5, with TRBD1 matching 9 bases. With 5 bases clipped from V and 5 bases from J, the junction kept 12 bases outside the gene matches. This CDR3 is built from 16 residues. CDR1 is SGHAT and CDR2 is FQNNGV in the germline V gene. CDR3 coding DNA: TGTGCCAGCAGCCTTAGCGGACAGGGGAAGTGGGAGACCCAGTACTTC. The encoded protein is CASSLSGQGKWETQYF.

The V call is TRBV28, the J call TRBJ2-1; 11 bases align to TRBD2. Trimming cost V 6 bases and J 6 bases; bases outside gene matches: 4. The CDR3 is 14 residues long. Germline-derived CDR1 and CDR2 are MDHEN and SYDVKM. The CDR3 bases are TGTGCCAGCAGGTTAGCGGGGGGGCTCAATGAGCAGTTCTTC. This encodes CASRLAGGLNEQFF.

V gene TRBV12-3 or TRBV12-4 combines with J gene TRBJ1-5; D unclear. Trimming removed 6 bases at V and 7 bases at J, with 10 bases between. The CDR3 covers 12 residues. The CDR3 bases are TGTGCCAGCAGCAACCCCAGGCAGCCCCAGCATTTT. It encodes CASSNPRQPQHF.

The gene calls are TRBV21-1 and TRBJ1-4; no check of the table's D call, TRBD1, against the DNA was made. TRBV21-1 is a recognized pseudogene. The CDR3 sequence is 14 residues long. The CDR3 bases are TGTGCCAGCCCTCAGGGATGGAATAATGAAAAACTGTTTTTT. Its protein product is CASPQGWNNEKLFF.

The V call is TRBV4-1, the J call TRBJ1-4, with 10 bases identical to TRBD1. Germline V gene lookup returns CDR1 MGHRA and CDR2 YSYEKL. The CDR3 runs 16 residues. The trim removed 1 base at V and 8 bases at J, leaving 7 bases unmatched. CDR3 bases: TGCGCCAGCAGCCAAGGTGGGACAGGGGTGAAGGAAAAACTGTTTTTT. It specifies CASSQGGTGVKEKLFF.

V gene TRBV30 combines with J gene TRBJ1-3, with 8 bases that match TRBD1. Looked up from germline, CDR1 is GTSNPN and CDR2 is SVGIG (reference sequence). With V trimmed by 0 bases and J by 4 bases, 5 bases remained unmatched. This CDR3 spans 15 amino acids. The CDR3 loop reads CAWSVGRGPGNTIYF. In nucleotides, the CDR3 is TGTGCCTGGAGTGTGGGCAGGGGGCCCGGAAACACCATATATTTT.

The chain joins TRBV7-8 to TRBJ2-7, with D possibly matching TRBD1 (6 bases). The V end lost 3 bases, the J end lost 0 bases, and 12 bases lay between the germline ends. This CDR3 has 15 residues. CDR1 and CDR2 (germline): SGHVS, FQNEAQ. CDR3 DNA: TGTGCCAGCAGCTTTGCCGGGACATACTCCTACGAGCAGTACTTC. This translates into CASSFAGTYSYEQYF.

The V gene is TRBV5-4, the J gene TRBJ1-1, with 7 positions matching TRBD1. Trimming removed 4 bases from V and 1 base from J; junction bases left unmatched: 1. CDR1 SGHNT and CDR2 YYREEE come from the germline V gene (reference sequence). The CDR3 covers 13 residues. The CDR3 DNA is TGTGCCAGCAGCCGGGACAGGAACACTGAAGCTTTCTTT. Encoded protein: CASSRDRNTEAFF.

The genes are TRBV2 and TRBJ2-2; possible D gene TRBD2, 7 bases. Germline assignment: CDR1 SNHLY and CDR2 FYNNEI. V lost 0 bases to trimming and J lost 3 bases, with 8 bases between them. CDR3 length equals 15 residues. CDR3: CASSEAGGDTGELFF. The CDR3 DNA follows: TGTGCCAGCAGTGAAGCAGGGGGGGACACCGGGGAGCTGTTTTTT. Full variable domain (missing parts from reference TRBV2 and TRBJ2-2): EPEVTQTPSHQVTQMGQEVILRCVPISNHLYFYWYRQILGQKVEFLVSFYNNEISEKSEIFDDQFSVERPDGSNFTLKIRSTKLEDSAMYFCASSEAGGDTGELFFGEGSRLTVL.

The rearrangement links TRBV5-6 to TRBJ2-3; 8 bases agree with TRBD2. Unmatched junction bases numbered 6, after V lost 2 bases and J lost 1 base. CDR3 length equals 16 residues. Germline V gene data show CDR1 as SGHDT and CDR2 as YYEEEE. The CDR3 region is CASSLTGLGGTDTQYF. CDR3 DNA: TGTGCCAGCAGCTTAACGGGACTAGGGGGCACAGATACGCAGTATTTT.

The chain is built from TRBV5-1 and TRBJ2-5, with 9 bases fitting TRBD2. Germline CDR1 is SGHRS and CDR2 is YFSETQ. The CDR3 has 15 amino acids. With 4 bases clipped from V and 0 bases from J, the junction kept 4 bases outside the gene matches. The chain's CDR3 is CASSASGGNQETQYF. CDR3 nucleotide sequence: TGCGCCAGCAGCGCGAGCGGGGGGAACCAAGAGACCCAGTACTTC.

This clone was seen only a few times. V gene TRBV7-8 combines with J gene TRBJ1-5; 7 bases are shared with TRBD1. The V gene end was trimmed by 0 bases and the J gene end by 9 bases; junction bases not matched to a gene: 11. Germline V gives CDR1 SGHVS, CDR2 FQNEAQ. The CDR3 has 16 amino acids. The CDR3 bases are TGTGCCAGCAGCTTAGCAACCGGGACAGCTTCCCGGCCCCAGCATTTT. Translated: CASSLATGTASRPQHF.

CDR3 bases: TGTGCCAGCAGCAAGGGACTAGCGGGGATGGTAGATACGCAGTATTTT. This gives the protein CASSKGLAGMVDTQYF. V gene TRBV5-5 combines with J gene TRBJ2-3; 13 nucleotides match TRBD2. From germline, CDR1 is SGHKS and CDR2 YYEKEE (reference sequence). This CDR3 has 16 residues. Trimming took 4 bases from V and 5 from J; bases not matched to a gene: 7.

The chain recombines TRBV24-1 with TRBJ2-3, with D perhaps matching TRBD2 (6 bases). CDR1 and CDR2 from the germline V gene are KGHDR and SFDVKD. V lost 4 bases and J 0 bases, leaving 16 bases between the germline ends. The CDR3 consists of 17 residues. The CDR3 spells CATSEPGTHASTDTQYF. The CDR3 DNA is TGTGCCACCAGTGAACCCGGGACTCATGCTAGCACAGATACGCAGTATTTT.

The genes are TRBV29-1 and TRBJ1-1; TRBD1 aligns across 7 bases. Germline CDR1 is SQVTM and CDR2 is ANQGSEA. This CDR3 region has 11 residues. The V segment lost 6 bases and the J segment 6 bases; nucleotides outside the gene matches: 4. CDR3 region: CSVQGGPEAFF. CDR3 nucleotide sequence: TGCAGCGTCCAGGGGGGCCCTGAAGCTTTCTTT.

This chain links TRBV5-1 with TRBJ1-2; 7 nucleotides align to TRBD1. From germline, CDR1 is SGHRS and CDR2 YFSETQ. This CDR3 comprises 16 residues. J lost 3 bases, V lost 4 bases, and 12 bases had no gene match. The CDR3 here is CASSTSPQGSYYGYTF. CDR3 coding DNA: TGCGCCAGCAGCACCTCACCACAGGGGAGCTACTATGGCTACACCTTC.

J is TRBJ1-2 and V is TRBV6-6; 7 bases match TRBD1. The V gene end was trimmed by 8 bases and the J gene end by 1 base; junction bases not matched to a gene: 7. This CDR3 has 14 residues. Germline-derived CDR1 and CDR2 are MNHNY and SVGAGI (reference sequence). In nucleotides, the CDR3 is TGTGCCAGCCGAGGGACAGACCATAACTATGGCTACACCTTC. As protein: CASRGTDHNYGYTF.

The rearrangement uses TRBV28 and TRBJ2-7; D not resolved. Germline assignment: CDR1 MDHEN and CDR2 SYDVKM. This CDR3 has 14 residues. V lost 3 bases and J 0 bases, leaving 9 bases between the germline ends. This CDR3 is CASSLPGGSYEQYF. The DNA for the CDR3 is TGTGCCAGCAGTTTGCCCGGCGGCTCCTACGAGCAGTACTTC. Variable domain in full (rest from reference TRBV28 and TRBJ2-7): DVKVTQSSRYLVKRTGEKVFLECVQDMDHENMFWYRQDPGLGLRLIYFSYDVKMKEKGDIPEGYSVSREKKERFSLILESASTNQTSMYLCASSLPGGSYEQYFGPGTRLTVT.